The T cell receptor beta chain described here comes from a study of blood T cell repertoires in COVID-19. On the study more broadly: PBMCs, B-cell-depleted T cells, or T cells provided the cDNA or gDNA that made up the material.

Assay used: immunoSEQ multiplex PCR; TCRdb lists only in-frame clones, some missing. The top ten clones hold about 3.9% of a sample with fewer than 250,000 clones, about 83% of them seen once. The CDR3 extends over 14 amino acids. CDR1 and CDR2 (germline): LNHDA, SQIVND (reference sequence). The trim removed 5 bases at V and 7 bases at J, leaving 5 bases unmatched. Living in about two dozen US areas, the participants were between about 18 and 95 years of age. Participant reports of clinical history set cohort assignment. The sequence derives from a woman aged 40 to 50 who had been exposed to COVID-19. Material for sequencing was PBMCs or T cells enriched from blood (not recorded which). V is TRBV19 and J is TRBJ1-6, with 7 bases aligning to TRBD1. The CDR3 DNA follows: TGTGCCAGTAGTCCGGGGACAGTCAATTCACCCCTCCACTTT. The encoded protein is CASSPGTVNSPLHF.